This entry lists 26 T cell receptor beta chains sequenced from one sample in a study of T cell clonotyping in hematopoietic cell transplantation. Noted time point: recipient sample about 28 days before transplant, after cytoreduction. The method was immunoSEQ multiplex PCR; TCRdb's version includes in-frame clones alone and lacks a portion of them. The repertoire holds tens of thousands of clones, more than 75% seen once, with 5.5% to 7% in the top ten. The sequencing here drew on peripheral blood mononuclear cells, taken before stem cell transplant. All receptors come from a man between 60 and 75 years old with biphenotypic leukemia. Some clones in this sample may be carry-over from other donors' samples.

This chain joins TRBV6-1 and TRBJ2-3, with a tentative D call TRBD1 (6 bases). V was clipped by 4 bases and J by 3 bases, with 11 bases between them. This CDR3 has 14 amino acids. Germline CDR1 reads MNHNS; CDR2 reads SASEGT. CDR3 amino acids: CASSVTGLTDTQYF. CDR3 coding DNA: TGTGCCAGCAGTGTAACAGGGCTGACAGATACGCAGTATTTT.

V usage is TRBV5-1 and J usage is TRBJ2-1; TRBD2 matches 7 bases. The germline CDR1 and CDR2 sequences are SGHRS and YFSETQ. The CDR3 runs 16 residues. J lost 8 bases, V lost 1 base, and 12 bases had no gene match. CDR3 amino acids: CASSLLAGAASDEQFF. DNA of the CDR3: TGCGCCAGCAGCTTGTTGGCGGGAGCCGCTAGCGATGAGCAGTTCTTC.

The chain links TRBV7-9 to TRBJ2-1, with a weak D call TRBD1 (6 bases). V shed 5 bases and J shed 4 bases, with 18 bases lying between them. Germline V gene sequence: CDR1 SEHNR, CDR2 FQNEAQ (reference sequence). The CDR3 totals 16 residues. In nucleotides, the CDR3 is TGTGCCAGCAGCCCTCACTGGGACACTACTTACAATGAGCAGTTCTTC. This codes for CASSPHWDTTYNEQFF.

The gene calls are TRBV7-8 and TRBJ2-7; tentative D call: TRBD2 (6 bases). Trimming took 2 bases from V and 4 from J, leaving 24 bases between them. In germline, CDR1 is SGHVS, CDR2 FQNEAQ. This CDR3 is built from 18 residues. The CDR3 DNA sequence: TGTGCCAGCAGCTTAAGGTTCGGGAGCCCCTATCCCCCGTACGAGCAGTACTTC. Protein: CASSLRFGSPYPPYEQYF.

A few counts support this clone. The rearrangement joins TRBV5-4 to TRBJ2-2, with TRBD1 matching over 10 bases. V shed 5 bases, J shed 6 bases, and the junction held 7 bases outside the gene matches. The CDR3 extends over 15 amino acids. Germline V gene lookup returns CDR1 SGHNT and CDR2 YYREEE (reference sequence). The CDR3 nucleotides read TGTGCCAGCAGTGTCGGGACAGGGGCCTCCGGGGAGCTGTTTTTT. It encodes CASSVGTGASGELFF.

This chain connects TRBV6-1 to TRBJ2-2, with D perhaps matching TRBD1 (5 bases). Germline V lookup: CDR1 MNHNS, CDR2 SASEGT. This CDR3 contains 18 residues. Trimming cost V 3 bases and J 4 bases, with 21 bases left between them. CDR3 protein: CASSEPRAIGLGTGELFF. CDR3 coding DNA: TGTGCCAGCAGTGAGCCCAGGGCCATCGGGCTCGGCACCGGGGAGCTGTTTTTT.

The chain has TRBV7-2 and TRBJ2-6; D could derive from TRBD1 or TRBD2 (6 bases each). Germline-derived CDR1 and CDR2 are SGHTA and FQGNSA. The CDR3 sequence is 14 residues long. V dropped 7 bases and J dropped 4 bases, with 11 bases sitting between them. CDR3 sequence reads: CASTEGDGANVLTF. The CDR3 nucleotides are TGTGCCAGCACGGAGGGGGACGGGGCCAACGTCCTGACTTTC.

The V gene is TRBV7-9, the J gene TRBJ1-2; 12 bases agree with TRBD1. V dropped 5 bases and J dropped 7; count of bases not matched to a gene: 5. The CDR3 is 14 amino acids. Germline lookup yields CDR1 SEHNR and CDR2 FQNEAQ (reference sequence). CDR3 protein: CASSRDRGHSGYTF. The CDR3 DNA reads TGTGCCAGCAGCCGGGACAGGGGGCATTCTGGCTACACCTTC.

V gene TRBV6-6 combines with J gene TRBJ2-7; D unclear. The CDR3 runs 13 residues. Trimming took off 0 bases at V and 5 bases at J, with 8 bases between the two ends. CDR1 is MNHNY, CDR2 SVGAGI, per germline (reference sequence). The CDR3 DNA follows: TGTGCCAGCAGTTACTCGACGGGTAACGAGCAGTACTTC. It yields the protein CASSYSTGNEQYF.

The chain employs TRBV7-9 and TRBJ2-6, with 8 bases lining up with TRBD1. The trim removed 6 bases at V and 4 bases at J, leaving 11 bases unmatched. The CDR3 extends over 17 amino acids. Germline V gene lookup returns CDR1 SEHNR and CDR2 FQNEAQ (reference sequence). The CDR3 is CASSAGGGFLGANVLTF. Written as DNA, the CDR3 is TGTGCCAGCAGTGCAGGGGGCGGGTTTCTCGGGGCCAACGTCCTGACTTTC.

The chain uses TRBV18 and TRBJ2-7, with a possible D match to TRBD1 (6 bases). The V and J ends lost 2 bases and 3 bases respectively, with 8 bases between them. This CDR3 contains 13 residues. Germline CDR1 reads KGHSH; CDR2 reads LQKENI. The CDR3 DNA is TGTGCCAGCTCACCAGTGACAGGCTACGAGCAGTACTTC. It is translated as CASSPVTGYEQYF.

Here the CDR3 DNA reads TGTGCCAGCAGTGAATTGTCTGGGTTCGGCTACACCTTC. This translates into CASSELSGFGYTF. The rearrangement links TRBV25-1 to TRBJ1-2, with D hard to call. This CDR3 region has 13 residues. Trimming took off 1 base at V and 8 bases at J, with 11 bases between the two ends. CDR1 is MGHDK and CDR2 is SYGVNS in the germline V gene.

The chain combines TRBV7-2 with TRBJ2-7; weak D call: TRBD1 (5 bases). Germline lookup yields CDR1 SGHTA and CDR2 FQGNSA. CDR3 size: 14 residues. Trimming removed 5 bases from V and 2 bases from J, with 13 bases in between. CDR3 protein: CASSPSTGAYEQYF. The DNA for the CDR3 is TGTGCCAGCAGCCCCTCCACAGGAGCCTACGAGCAGTACTTC. Supplemented by reference TRBV7-2 and TRBJ2-7, the full variable domain reads GAGVSQSPSNKVTEKGKDVELRCDPISGHTALYWYRQSLGQGLEFLIYFQGNSAPDKSGLPSDRFSAERTGGSVSTLTIQRTQQEDSAVYLCASSPSTGAYEQYFGPGTRLTVT.

This rearrangement joins TRBV5-1 to TRBJ1-1; the D gene is possibly TRBD1 (5 bases). Trimming left V 0 bases short and J 8 bases short, with 11 bases between. The germline V gene encodes CDR1 SGHRS and CDR2 YFSETQ. This CDR3 has 13 amino acids. This CDR3 reads CASSLGPGLEAFF. The DNA for the CDR3 is TGCGCCAGCAGCTTGGGACCGGGACTCGAAGCTTTCTTT.

This CDR3 reads CASSDSGTSGRGYEQFF. The CDR3 bases are TGTGCCAGCAGTGATTCTGGGACTAGCGGGAGGGGGTATGAGCAGTTCTTC. This sequence joins TRBV25-1 and TRBJ2-1; 16 bases map to TRBD2. CDR3 length equals 17 residues. Germline V CDR1 and CDR2: MGHDK, SYGVNS. The ends lost 3 bases at V and 8 bases at J; junction bases unmatched: 7.

The chain is built from TRBV5-1 and TRBJ2-7; D not certain. The ends were cut back, 0 bases at V and 2 bases at J, with 9 bases in the middle. From germline, CDR1 is SGHRS and CDR2 YFSETQ. The CDR3 covers 14 residues. CDR3 region: CASSLGGPAYEQYF. The CDR3 region has the DNA TGCGCCAGCAGCTTGGGTGGTCCAGCCTACGAGCAGTACTTC.

The chain joins TRBV30 to TRBJ2-5, with unresolved D. V lost 1 base and J 5 bases, leaving 11 bases between the germline ends. CDR3 length: 13 residues. Germline V gives CDR1 GTSNPN, CDR2 SVGIG (reference sequence). CDR3 loop: CAWSGLHGETQYF. CDR3 nucleotide sequence: TGTGCCTGGAGTGGCCTCCATGGGGAGACCCAGTACTTC.

The V gene is TRBV7-6, the J gene TRBJ2-1; D gene ambiguous. CDR1 SGHVS and CDR2 FNYEAQ come from the germline V gene. This CDR3 has 14 amino acids. Trimming pared 1 base from V and 7 bases from J, leaving 11 bases between. DNA of the CDR3: TGTGCCAGCAGCTTAGAAGGTGAAGGGAATGAGCAGTTCTTC. It yields the protein CASSLEGEGNEQFF.

The chain recombines TRBV7-8 with TRBJ2-3; D unresolved. Germline CDR1 and CDR2: SGHVS and FQNEAQ. The CDR3 has 15 residues. Trimming pared 2 bases from V and 6 bases from J, leaving 15 bases between. The CDR3: CASSLYHTQSDTQYF. The CDR3 bases are TGTGCCAGCAGCTTATACCATACCCAATCCGATACGCAGTATTTT.

The gene calls are TRBV4-1 and TRBJ2-5, with D perhaps being TRBD1 or TRBD2 (5 bases each). The CDR3 sequence is 14 residues long. V was trimmed by 0 bases and J by 3 bases, leaving 8 bases between them. Germline-derived CDR1 and CDR2 are MGHRA and YSYEKL. The CDR3 coding sequence is TGCGCCAGCAGCCAAGATTGGGGGAAAGAGACCCAGTACTTC. Translation gives CASSQDWGKETQYF.

This rearrangement joins TRBV19 to TRBJ2-1; the D gene is possibly TRBD2 (6 bases). Between the trimmed V and J ends, which lost 7 bases and 9 bases, there was a span of 16 bases. This CDR3 comprises 13 residues. The germline V gene has CDR1 LNHDA and CDR2 SQIVND (reference sequence). In DNA form, the CDR3 reads TGTGCCAGTACCTTAGGAGGGACTCCTGAGCAGTTCTTC. It encodes CASTLGGTPEQFF.

The chain recombines TRBV6-6 with TRBJ2-1, with 12 bases lining up with TRBD2. The length of the CDR3 is 15 residues. V shed 7 bases, J shed 8 bases, and the junction held 9 bases outside the gene matches. The germline V gene encodes CDR1 MNHNY and CDR2 SVGAGI (reference sequence). The CDR3 DNA follows: TGTGCCAGCACCCTAGCGGGAGGGCCAACCGATGAGCAGTTCTTC. As protein: CASTLAGGPTDEQFF.

The chain links TRBV6-6 to TRBJ2-7; D gene unclear. Germline V gene data show CDR1 as MNHNY and CDR2 as SVGAGI (reference sequence). This CDR3 comprises 12 residues. V lost 2 bases to trimming and J lost 3 bases, with 5 bases between them. CDR3 in amino acids: CASSYRNYEQYF. For the CDR3, the DNA is TGTGCCAGCAGTTACCGCAACTACGAGCAGTACTTC.

CDR3 protein: CASSTDYEQYF. Written as DNA, the CDR3 is TGTGCCAGTTCGACAGACTACGAGCAGTACTTC. This rearrangement joins TRBV6-4 to TRBJ2-7; D might be TRBD1 (5 bases). The germline gives CDR1 MRHNA, CDR2 SNTAGT. The V end was cut by 9 bases, the J end by 3 bases, with 9 bases between. CDR3 size: 11 residues.

This chain uses TRBV7-3 with TRBJ2-7; D might be TRBD2 (6 bases). The CDR3 is 13 amino acids. V lost 4 bases and J 6 bases, leaving 13 bases between the germline ends. Germline V CDR1 and CDR2: SGHTA, FQGTGA. CDR3 DNA: TGTGCCAGCAGCTCTGATCAGGGAGGCGAGCAGTACTTC. This sequence encodes CASSSDQGGEQYF.

This clone has more than one count but fewer than ten. The V gene is TRBV18, the J gene TRBJ1-2; tentatively, D is TRBD1 (5 bases). CDR3 length equals 13 residues. Per the germline V gene, CDR1 is KGHSH and CDR2 is LQKENI. V was cut by 3 bases and J by 2 bases, with 7 bases left in between. CDR3 sequence: CASSPGQNYGYTF. In DNA form, the CDR3 reads TGTGCCAGCTCACCGGGGCAGAACTATGGCTACACCTTC.